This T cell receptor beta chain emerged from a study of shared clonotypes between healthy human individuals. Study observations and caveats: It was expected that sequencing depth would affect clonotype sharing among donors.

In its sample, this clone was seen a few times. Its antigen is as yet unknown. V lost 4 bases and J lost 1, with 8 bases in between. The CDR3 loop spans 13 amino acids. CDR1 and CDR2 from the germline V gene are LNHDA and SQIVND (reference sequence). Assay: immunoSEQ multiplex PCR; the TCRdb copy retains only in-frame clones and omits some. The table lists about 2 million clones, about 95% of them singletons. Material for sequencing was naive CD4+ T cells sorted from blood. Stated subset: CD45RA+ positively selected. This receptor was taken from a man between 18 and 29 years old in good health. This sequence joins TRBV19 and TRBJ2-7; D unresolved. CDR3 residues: CASSRATSYEQYF. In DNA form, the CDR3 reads TGTGCCAGTAGTAGAGCTACATCCTACGAGCAGTACTTC. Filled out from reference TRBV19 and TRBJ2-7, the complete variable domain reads DGGITQSPKYLFRKEGQNVTLSCEQNLNHDAMYWYRQDPGQGLRLIYYSQIVNDFQKGDIAEGYSVSREKKESFPLTVTSAQKNPTAFYLCASSRATSYEQYFGPGTRLTVT.